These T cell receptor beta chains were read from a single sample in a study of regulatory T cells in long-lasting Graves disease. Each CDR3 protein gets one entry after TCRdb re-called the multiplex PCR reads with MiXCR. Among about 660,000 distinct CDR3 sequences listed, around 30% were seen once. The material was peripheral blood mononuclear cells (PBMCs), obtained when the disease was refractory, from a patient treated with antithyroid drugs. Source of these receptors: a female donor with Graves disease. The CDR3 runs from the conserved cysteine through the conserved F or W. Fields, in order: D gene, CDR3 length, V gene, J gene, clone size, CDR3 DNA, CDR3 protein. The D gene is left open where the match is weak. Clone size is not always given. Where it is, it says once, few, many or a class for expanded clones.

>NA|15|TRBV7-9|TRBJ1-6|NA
TGTGCCAGCAGCCCCAACGGACAGTTAAATTCACCCCTCCACTTT
CASSPNGQLNSPLHF
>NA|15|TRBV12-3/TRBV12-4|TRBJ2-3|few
TGTGCCAGCAGTTTTCACAGGCGACCATTGGGCACGCAGTATTTT
CASSFHRRPLGTQYF
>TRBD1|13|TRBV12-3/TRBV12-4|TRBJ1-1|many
TGTGCCAGCAGCCCGACAGGGAACGGTGAAGCTTTCTTT
CASSPTGNGEAFF
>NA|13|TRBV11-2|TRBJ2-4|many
TGTGCCAGCAGCTCCCCCGGGATAAACATTCAGTACTTC
CASSSPGINIQYF
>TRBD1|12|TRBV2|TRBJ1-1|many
TGTGCCAGCAGATCCGACAGGGGTGAAGCTTTCTTT
CASRSDRGEAFF
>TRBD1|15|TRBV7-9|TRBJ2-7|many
TGTGCCAGCAGCTTTACCGGGACAGGAGTCTACGAGCAGTACTTC
CASSFTGTGVYEQYF
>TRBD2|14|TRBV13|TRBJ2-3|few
TGTGCCAGCAGCTTCGGACTAGCGGCAGATACGCAGTATTTT
CASSFGLAADTQYF
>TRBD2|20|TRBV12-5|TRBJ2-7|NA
TGTGCTAGTGGTTTGGCCTCCTCATTCTCGGGCGGGAGTCGATCCTACGAGCAGTACTTC
CASGLASSFSGGSRSYEQYF
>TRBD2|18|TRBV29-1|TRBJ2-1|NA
TGCAGCGTTGGATCCGGGACTAGCGGGAGTAGGTCCTACAATGAGCAGTTCTTC
CSVGSGTSGSRSYNEQFF
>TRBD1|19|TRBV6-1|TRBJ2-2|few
TGTGCCAGCAGTGAATGGCCGACAGGGGTGGCGATAGAGACCGGGGAGCTGTTTTTT
CASSEWPTGVAIETGELFF
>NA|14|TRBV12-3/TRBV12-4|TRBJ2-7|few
TGTGCCAGCAGTTTAGCTCGGTCGACCTTCGAGCAGTACTTC
CASSLARSTFEQYF
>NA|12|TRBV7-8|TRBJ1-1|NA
TGTGCCACGACCTCCAAGAACACTGAAGCTTTCTTT
CATTSKNTEAFF
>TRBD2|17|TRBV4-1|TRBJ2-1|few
TGCGCCAGCAGCCAAGATGAGGCTAGCGGGCTGTACAATGAGCAGTTCTTC
CASSQDEASGLYNEQFF
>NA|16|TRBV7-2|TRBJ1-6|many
TGTGCCAGCAGCTTCCCCCCCCGACGGCATAATTCACCCCTCCACTTT
CASSFPPRRHNSPLHF
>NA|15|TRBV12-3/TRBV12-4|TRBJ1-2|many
TGTGCCAGCAGTACCTCCACAGGGAATTCCTATGGCTACACCTTC
CASSTSTGNSYGYTF
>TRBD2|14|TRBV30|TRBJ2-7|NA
TGTGCCTGGAGAGAGACTAGCGGGTATTACGAGCAGTACTTC
CAWRETSGYYEQYF
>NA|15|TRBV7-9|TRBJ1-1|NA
TGTGCCAGCAGCTTTTCTACAGGGAGTGGCACTGAAGCTTTCTTT
CASSFSTGSGTEAFF
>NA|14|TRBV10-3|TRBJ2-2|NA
TGTGCCATCAGTGAGCAGAGGGACACCGGGGAGCTGTTTTTT
CAISEQRDTGELFF
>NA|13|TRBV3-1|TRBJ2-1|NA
TGTGCCAGCAGCCAAGTGGGACCAAGAAGGTGGTTCTTC
CASSQVGPRRWFF
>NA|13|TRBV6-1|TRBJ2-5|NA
TGTGCCAGCAGTATAACAGGGAAAGAGACCCAGTACTTC
CASSITGKETQYF
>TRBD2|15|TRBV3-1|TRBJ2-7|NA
TGTGCCAGCAGCCAAGCGGGGGGGGCGACTTACGAGCAGTACTTC
CASSQAGGATYEQYF
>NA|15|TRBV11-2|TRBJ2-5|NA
TGTGCCAGCAGCTTATCGGTCCACAGGCAAGAGACCCAGTACTTC
CASSLSVHRQETQYF
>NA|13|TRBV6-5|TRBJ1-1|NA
TGTGCCAGCAGTTATTGGAGAGACACTGAAGCTTTCTTT
CASSYWRDTEAFF
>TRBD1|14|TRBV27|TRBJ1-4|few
TGTGCCAGCAGCCTTCAGGACAGGGTTGAAAAACTGTTTTTT
CASSLQDRVEKLFF